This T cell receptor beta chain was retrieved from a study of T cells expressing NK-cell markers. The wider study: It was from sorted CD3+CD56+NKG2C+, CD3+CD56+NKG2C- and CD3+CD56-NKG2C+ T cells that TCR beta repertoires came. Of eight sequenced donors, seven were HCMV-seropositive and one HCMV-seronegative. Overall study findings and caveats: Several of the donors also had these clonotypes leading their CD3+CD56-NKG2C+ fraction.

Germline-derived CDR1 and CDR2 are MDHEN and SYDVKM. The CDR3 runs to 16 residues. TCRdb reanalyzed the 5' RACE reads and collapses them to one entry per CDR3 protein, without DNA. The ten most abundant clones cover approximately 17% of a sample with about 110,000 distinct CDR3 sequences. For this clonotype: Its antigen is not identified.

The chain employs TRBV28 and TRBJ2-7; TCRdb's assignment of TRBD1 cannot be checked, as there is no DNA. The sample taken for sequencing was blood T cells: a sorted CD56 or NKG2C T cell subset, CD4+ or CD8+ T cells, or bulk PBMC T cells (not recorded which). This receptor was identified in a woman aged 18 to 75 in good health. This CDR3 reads CASSFQGAKAGVEQYF.